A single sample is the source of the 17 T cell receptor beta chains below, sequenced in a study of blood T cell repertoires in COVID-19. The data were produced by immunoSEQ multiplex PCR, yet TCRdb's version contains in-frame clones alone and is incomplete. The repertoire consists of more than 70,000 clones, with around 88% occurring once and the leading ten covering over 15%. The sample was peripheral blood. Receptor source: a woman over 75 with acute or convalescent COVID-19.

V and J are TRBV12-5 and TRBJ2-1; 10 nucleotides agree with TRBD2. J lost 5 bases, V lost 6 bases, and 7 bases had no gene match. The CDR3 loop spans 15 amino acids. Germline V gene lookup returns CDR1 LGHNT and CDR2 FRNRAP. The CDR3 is CASGERGGWNNEQFF. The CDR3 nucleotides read TGTGCTAGTGGCGAGCGGGGGGGGTGGAACAATGAGCAGTTCTTC.

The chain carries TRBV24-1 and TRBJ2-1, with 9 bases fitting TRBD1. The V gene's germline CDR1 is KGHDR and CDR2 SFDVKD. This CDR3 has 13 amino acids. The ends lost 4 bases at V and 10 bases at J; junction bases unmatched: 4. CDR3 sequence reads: CATSDYDRGEQFF. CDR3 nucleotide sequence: TGTGCCACCAGTGACTATGACAGGGGGGAGCAGTTCTTC.

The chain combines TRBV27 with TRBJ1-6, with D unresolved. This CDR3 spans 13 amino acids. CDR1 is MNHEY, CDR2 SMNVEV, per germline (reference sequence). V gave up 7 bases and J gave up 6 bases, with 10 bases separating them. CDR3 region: CASKKDFNSPLHF. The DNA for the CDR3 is TGTGCCAGCAAGAAAGACTTTAATTCACCCCTCCACTTT.

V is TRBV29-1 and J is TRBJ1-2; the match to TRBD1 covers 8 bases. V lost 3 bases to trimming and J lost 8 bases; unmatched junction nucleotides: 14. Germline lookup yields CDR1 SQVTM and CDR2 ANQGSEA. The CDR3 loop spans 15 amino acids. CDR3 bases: TGCAGCGTTGAGGATGGGGGGCAGGGGGCGCGAGGCTACACCTTC. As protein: CSVEDGGQGARGYTF.

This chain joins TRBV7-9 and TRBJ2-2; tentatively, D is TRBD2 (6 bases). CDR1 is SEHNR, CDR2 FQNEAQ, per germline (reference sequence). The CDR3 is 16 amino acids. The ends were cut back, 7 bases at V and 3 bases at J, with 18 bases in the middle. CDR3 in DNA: TGTGCCAGCATCTTCTCCGGGACTCCTGACACCGGGGAGCTGTTTTTT. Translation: CASIFSGTPDTGELFF.

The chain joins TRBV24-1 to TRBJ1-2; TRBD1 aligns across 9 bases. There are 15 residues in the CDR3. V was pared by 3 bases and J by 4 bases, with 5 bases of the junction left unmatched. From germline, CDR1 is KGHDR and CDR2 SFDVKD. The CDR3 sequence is CATSDTRQGGYGYTF. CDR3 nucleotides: TGTGCCACCAGTGATACCCGACAGGGGGGCTATGGCTACACCTTC.

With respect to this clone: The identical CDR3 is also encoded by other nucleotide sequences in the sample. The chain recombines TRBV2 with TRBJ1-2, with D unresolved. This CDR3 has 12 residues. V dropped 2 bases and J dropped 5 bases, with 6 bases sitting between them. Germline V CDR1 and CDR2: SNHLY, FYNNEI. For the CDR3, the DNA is TGTGCCAGCAGTGAATCGGGTTATGGCTACACCTTC. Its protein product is CASSESGYGYTF.

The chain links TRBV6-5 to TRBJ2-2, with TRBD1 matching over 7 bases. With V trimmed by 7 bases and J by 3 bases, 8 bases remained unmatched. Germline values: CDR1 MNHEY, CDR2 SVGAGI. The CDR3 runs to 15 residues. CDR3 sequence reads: CASTPGQSYTGELFF. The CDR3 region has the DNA TGTGCCAGCACCCCGGGACAGTCTTACACCGGGGAGCTGTTTTTT.

The CDR3, as DNA: TGTGCCAGCTCACGGGGGGTGGATGAAAAACTGTTTTTT. Translated: CASSRGVDEKLFF. This chain links TRBV18 with TRBJ1-4, with a tentative D call TRBD1 (5 bases). Trimming removed 4 bases from V and 6 bases from J, with 9 bases in between. CDR1 is KGHSH, CDR2 LQKENI, per germline. The CDR3 loop spans 13 amino acids.

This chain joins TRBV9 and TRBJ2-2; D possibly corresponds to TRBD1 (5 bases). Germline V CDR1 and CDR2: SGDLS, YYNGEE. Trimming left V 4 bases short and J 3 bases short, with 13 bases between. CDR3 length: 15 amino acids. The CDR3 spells CASSPQDPYTGELFF. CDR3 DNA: TGTGCCAGCAGCCCACAGGACCCCTACACCGGGGAGCTGTTTTTT.

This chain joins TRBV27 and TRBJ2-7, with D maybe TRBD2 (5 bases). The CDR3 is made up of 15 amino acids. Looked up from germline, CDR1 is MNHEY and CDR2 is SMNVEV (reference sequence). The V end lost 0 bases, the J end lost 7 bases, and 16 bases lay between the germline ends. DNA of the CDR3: TGTGCCAGCAGTTTATCGGAGACTGGGAGTAGGGAGCAGTACTTC. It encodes CASSLSETGSREQYF.

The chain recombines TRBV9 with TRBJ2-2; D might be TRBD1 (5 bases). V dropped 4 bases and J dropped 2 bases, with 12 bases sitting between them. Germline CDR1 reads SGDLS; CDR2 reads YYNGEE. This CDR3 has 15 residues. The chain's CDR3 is CASSRLGPNTGELFF. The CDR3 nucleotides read TGTGCCAGCAGCCGGCTGGGGCCCAACACCGGGGAGCTGTTTTTT.

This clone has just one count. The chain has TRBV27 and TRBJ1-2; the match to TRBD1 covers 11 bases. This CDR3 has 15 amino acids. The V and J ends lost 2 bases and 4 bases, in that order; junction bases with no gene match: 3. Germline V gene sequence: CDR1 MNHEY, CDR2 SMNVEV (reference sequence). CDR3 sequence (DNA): TGTGCCAGCAGTTTAGGGGGGACAGGGGGCTATGGCTACACCTTC. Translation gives CASSLGGTGGYGYTF.

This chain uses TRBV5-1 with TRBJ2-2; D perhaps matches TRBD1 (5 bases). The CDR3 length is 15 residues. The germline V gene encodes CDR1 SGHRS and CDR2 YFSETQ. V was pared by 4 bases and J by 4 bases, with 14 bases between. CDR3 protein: CASSGAAGTTGELFF. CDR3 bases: TGCGCCAGCAGCGGGGCAGCCGGTACCACCGGGGAGCTGTTTTTT.

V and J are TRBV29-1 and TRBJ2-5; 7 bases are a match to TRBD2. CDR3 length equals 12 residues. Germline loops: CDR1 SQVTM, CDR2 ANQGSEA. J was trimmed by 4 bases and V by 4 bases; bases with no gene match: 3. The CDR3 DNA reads TGCAGCGTTGGATGGGGGGGAGAGACCCAGTACTTC. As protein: CSVGWGGETQYF.

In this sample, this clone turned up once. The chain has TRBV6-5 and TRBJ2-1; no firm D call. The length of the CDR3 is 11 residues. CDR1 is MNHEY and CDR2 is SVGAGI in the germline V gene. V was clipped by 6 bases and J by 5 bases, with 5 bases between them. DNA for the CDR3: TGTGCCAGCAGCCCGGACAATGAGCAGTTCTTC. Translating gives CASSPDNEQFF.

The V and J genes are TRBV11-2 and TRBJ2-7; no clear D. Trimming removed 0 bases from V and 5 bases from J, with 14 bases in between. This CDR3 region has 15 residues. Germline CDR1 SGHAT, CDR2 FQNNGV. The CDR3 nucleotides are TGTGCCAGCAGCTTAGATTGGCAGGTCTACCACGAGCAGTACTTC. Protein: CASSLDWQVYHEQYF.